The source of this T cell receptor beta chain is a study of T-cell reconstitution after alpha-beta-depleted transplantation in children. For this clonotype: Its antigen is still unknown.

Using unique molecular identifiers, the investigators prepared the TCRbeta library. TCRdb re-derived calls from the PCR reads in MiXCR, one entry per CDR3 protein. Of about 440,000 distinct CDR3 sequences listed, approximately 41% are singletons. The CDR3 contains 14 residues. CDR1 and CDR2 (germline): DFQATT, SNEGSKA (reference sequence). Germline trimming cut 3 bases from V and 2 bases from J; bases unmatched to any gene: 4. Notes on the study in general: Hyperexpanded clones declined; after one year, newly produced T cells mostly supplied diversity.

The source material was PBMCs, sampled before TCRalphabeta/CD19-depleted stem cell transplant. The receptor's source is a girl aged 2 to 10 with aplastic anemia, due to receive a stem cell transplant. The V and J genes are TRBV20-1 and TRBJ2-7; 10 bases line up with TRBD2. The CDR3 region has the DNA TGCAGTGCTAGGTGGACTAGCGGAGCCTACGAGCAGTACTTC. Translation: CSARWTSGAYEQYF.